These 21 T cell receptor beta chains originate from one sample sequenced in a study of T cell responses to AZD1222 COVID-19 vaccine. Sequencing used immunoSEQ multiplex PCR; TCRdb keeps in-frame clones, though not all of them. This table has around 180,000 clones, approximately 90% appearing once. The sequenced sample was peripheral blood, obtained on day 0 of AZD1222 vaccination. The receptors derive from an adult in good health.

V usage is TRBV27 and J usage is TRBJ1-2, with D possibly matching TRBD1 (6 bases). V lost 5 bases, J lost 6 bases, and 16 bases lay in between. Per germline, CDR1 MNHEY and CDR2 SMNVEV (reference sequence). CDR3 length equals 14 residues. CDR3 coding DNA: TGTGCCAGCAGTCCCCGGGGGCAGGGGAATGGCTACACCTTC. This gives the protein CASSPRGQGNGYTF.

The rearrangement uses TRBV18 and TRBJ2-2, with no clear D. The CDR3 has 18 amino acids. The V gene's germline CDR1 is KGHSH and CDR2 LQKENI. V was trimmed by 0 bases and J by 4 bases, leaving 18 bases between them. CDR3 DNA sequence: TGTGCCAGCTCACCACCGACCTTTAGGCTGGCGAGCACCGGGGAGCTGTTTTTT. Amino acid sequence: CASSPPTFRLASTGELFF.

The chain employs TRBV6-4 and TRBJ2-7, with unresolved D. Germline CDR1 and CDR2: MRHNA and SNTAGT. This CDR3 contains 17 residues. The V end was cut by 0 bases, the J end by 3 bases, with 18 bases between. The CDR3, as DNA: TGTGCCAGCAGTGACTCGAGAAAGTACCAGCCGCTCTACGAGCAGTACTTC. It encodes CASSDSRKYQPLYEQYF.

The V and J genes are TRBV7-3 and TRBJ1-2, with a tentative D call TRBD1 (6 bases). CDR3 length equals 13 residues. Trimming took off 4 bases at V and 2 bases at J, with 8 bases between the two ends. Germline assignment: CDR1 SGHTA and CDR2 FQGTGA. The CDR3 bases are TGTGCCAGCAGCTCCGGACAGAACTATGGCTACACCTTC. Its translation: CASSSGQNYGYTF.

The rearrangement joins TRBV7-2 to TRBJ2-7, with D possibly being TRBD2 (6 bases). The length of the CDR3 is 14 residues. Germline V gene sequence: CDR1 SGHTA, CDR2 FQGNSA. With 5 bases removed from V and 6 bases from J, the gap between germline ends came to 17 bases. The CDR3 loop is CASSLDYPRGEQYF. Here the CDR3 DNA reads TGTGCCAGCAGCCTGGACTACCCCAGAGGCGAGCAGTACTTC.

The V and J genes are TRBV11-2 and TRBJ2-5, with TRBD2 identical over 13 bases. Per the germline V gene, CDR1 is SGHAT and CDR2 is FQNNGV. The V gene end was trimmed by 9 bases and the J gene end by 4 bases; junction bases not matched to a gene: 11. CDR3 length: 16 residues. CDR3 DNA: TGTGCCAGTAAACTAGCGGGAGGGGAACCAGTAGAGACCCAGTACTTC. It translates to CASKLAGGEPVETQYF.

This clone appeared a single time. V gene TRBV19 combines with J gene TRBJ1-5; D is uncertain. V was trimmed by 2 bases and J by 2 bases, leaving 13 bases between them. The CDR3 consists of 16 residues. Germline CDR1 and CDR2: LNHDA and SQIVND (reference sequence). This CDR3 is CASSIQVTGGNQPQHF. For the CDR3, the DNA is TGTGCCAGTAGTATACAAGTAACCGGGGGCAATCAGCCCCAGCATTTT.

The J gene is TRBJ2-1, the V gene TRBV7-2, with 11 bases fitting TRBD2. The ends lost 3 bases at V and 4 bases at J; junction bases unmatched: 5. This CDR3 spans 16 amino acids. The V gene's germline CDR1 is SGHTA and CDR2 FQGNSA. Here the CDR3 reads CASSFFSGGVYNEQFF. CDR3 in DNA: TGTGCCAGCAGCTTCTTTAGCGGGGGGGTATACAATGAGCAGTTCTTC.

This chain uses TRBV3-1 (or the pseudogene TRBV3-2) with TRBJ2-5, with 14 bases lining up with TRBD2. The CDR3 runs 19 residues. Germline assignment: CDR1 LGHDT and CDR2 YNNKEL (reference sequence). Trimming removed 1 base from V and 3 bases from J; junction bases left unmatched: 10. The CDR3 loop reads CASSQVAGTSGGTKETQYF. In DNA form, the CDR3 reads TGTGCCAGCAGCCAAGTTGCCGGGACTAGCGGGGGCACTAAAGAGACCCAGTACTTC.

This clone turned up a few times. The chain links TRBV5-6 to TRBJ1-4; TRBD1 aligns across 8 bases. CDR3 length: 15 residues. Germline CDR1 SGHDT, CDR2 YYEEEE. J gave up 5 bases and V 2 bases, and 5 bases lay outside the gene matches. The CDR3 region has the DNA TGTGCCAGCAGCTTACGGACAGGGATGAATGAAAAACTGTTTTTT. It encodes CASSLRTGMNEKLFF.

This chain links TRBV7-2 with TRBJ2-1, with D hard to call. Germline V gene data show CDR1 as SGHTA and CDR2 as FQGNSA. The CDR3 is 11 amino acids. Trimming took 3 bases from V and 9 from J, leaving 6 bases between them. The CDR3 is CASSFGVEQFF. The CDR3 DNA follows: TGTGCCAGCAGCTTTGGGGTTGAGCAGTTCTTC.

The chain is built from TRBV28 and TRBJ1-1, with D unresolved. Germline assignment: CDR1 MDHEN and CDR2 SYDVKM. Trimming pared 6 bases from V and 0 bases from J, leaving 8 bases between. This CDR3 region has 13 residues. This CDR3 is CASSPTLNTEAFF. The CDR3 DNA is TGTGCCAGCAGCCCGACCCTGAACACTGAAGCTTTCTTT.

The V gene is TRBV18, the J gene TRBJ1-2; 11 nucleotides agree with TRBD1. Losses at the gene ends were 3 bases for V and 5 bases for J; bases not matched to a gene: 2. CDR3 length: 14 residues. Per germline, CDR1 KGHSH and CDR2 LQKENI. For the CDR3, the DNA is TGTGCCAGCTCACCGGACAGGGGGCGGTATGGCTACACCTTC. This codes for CASSPDRGRYGYTF.

The gene calls are TRBV4-2 and TRBJ1-6; D is undetermined. The CDR3 covers 16 residues. Germline V gives CDR1 LGHNA, CDR2 YNFKEQ. Between the trimmed V and J ends, which lost 4 bases and 7 bases, there was a span of 17 bases. The CDR3 DNA follows: TGTGCCAGCAGCCTCGGAGGGTACAGTAGGAATTCACCCCTCCACTTT. It specifies CASSLGGYSRNSPLHF.

This clone came up once. The V gene is TRBV6-7, the J gene TRBJ2-1, with TRBD1 matching 8 bases. TRBV6-7 falls under the ORF class, with uncertain function. This CDR3 spans 17 amino acids. V shed 0 bases and J 0 bases; nucleotides not matched to a gene: 4. The CDR3 is CASSYSGTGDSYNEQFF. The CDR3 DNA follows: TGTGCCAGCAGTTACTCCGGGACAGGTGACTCCTACAATGAGCAGTTCTTC.

This clone occurred once. The chain is built from TRBV5-1 and TRBJ2-7; D is undetermined. Trimming left V 0 bases short and J 6 bases short, with 7 bases between. There are 12 residues in the CDR3. CDR1 and CDR2 (germline): SGHRS, YFSETQ. The CDR3 nucleotides are TGCGCCAGCAGCTTGGAAGGGTCCGAGCAGTACTTC. Translation gives CASSLEGSEQYF.

The rearrangement joins TRBV5-1 to TRBJ1-6; 10 bases are shared with TRBD1. J lost 7 bases, V lost 2 bases, and 9 bases had no gene match. The CDR3 spans 17 residues. Germline V gene lookup returns CDR1 SGHRS and CDR2 YFSETQ. CDR3 sequence reads: CASSFSSGDRGNSPLHF. The CDR3 coding sequence is TGCGCCAGCAGCTTCTCTAGTGGGGACAGGGGAAATTCACCCCTCCACTTT.

The chain carries TRBV6-5 and TRBJ1-6, with 8 bases identical to TRBD1. The CDR3 has 14 amino acids. The V gene's germline CDR1 is MNHEY and CDR2 SVGAGI. J gave up 10 bases and V 2 bases, and 4 bases lay outside the gene matches. The CDR3 loop is CASSYGQGSSPLHF. CDR3 bases: TGTGCCAGCAGTTACGGACAGGGTAGCTCACCCCTCCACTTT.

This clone came up once. The rearrangement links TRBV18 to TRBJ2-5, with TRBD2 identical over 10 bases. The CDR3 is made up of 15 amino acids. The germline gives CDR1 KGHSH, CDR2 LQKENI. V lost 0 bases and J lost 4; bases outside the gene matches: 2. Here the CDR3 DNA reads TGTGCCAGCTCACCACCTAGCGGGGGGAGAGAGACCCAGTACTTC. Translated, it gives CASSPPSGGRETQYF.

The rearrangement links TRBV10-3 to TRBJ1-5, with D perhaps TRBD1 (5 bases). Trimming removed 10 bases from V and 7 bases from J, with 20 bases in between. Germline CDR1 ENHRY, CDR2 SYGVKD. The CDR3 totals 14 residues. CDR3 loop: CATGRDESTQPQHF. CDR3 sequence (DNA): TGTGCCACTGGCCGGGACGAAAGCACCCAGCCCCAGCATTTT.

This sequence joins TRBV6-5 and TRBJ2-3, with TRBD2 matching 7 bases. J gave up 5 bases and V 6 bases, and 5 bases lay outside the gene matches. The CDR3 sequence is 13 residues long. The V gene's germline CDR1 is MNHEY and CDR2 SVGAGI. In DNA, the CDR3 is TGTGCCAGCAGGAGACTAGCCCTAGATACGCAGTATTTT. This gives the protein CASRRLALDTQYF.